What follows describes a single T cell receptor beta chain. Antigen specificity is unknown. This record comes from a study of long-term antiretroviral therapy in people with HIV. Researchers ran immunoSEQ v3.0 at survey level. The repertoire was sequenced with immunoSEQ multiplex PCR; TCRdb's copy has only in-frame clones and lacks some. The sample contains more than 20,000 clones, about 86% of which appear only once. The CDR3 contains 14 residues. From germline, CDR1 is LNHDA and CDR2 SQIVND (reference sequence). The V end lost 5 bases, the J end lost 4 bases, and 12 bases lay between the germline ends. Every one of the donors gave at least one pre-ART PBMC sample and at least two post-ART PBMC samples. Study-wide results and caveats: After ART, diversity increased yet remained lower than transplant donor controls.

The V and J genes are TRBV19 and TRBJ1-5, with no clear D. This specimen consisted of unsorted PBMCs, obtained 3 years after starting antiretroviral therapy. The source of this sequence is a man in his late teens or twenties with HIV. The chain's CDR3 is CASSPGQRNQPQHF. Written as DNA, the CDR3 is TGTGCCAGTAGTCCCGGTCAGAGAAATCAGCCCCAGCATTTT.